The 4 T cell receptor beta chains below come from one sample, sequenced in a study of blood T cell repertoires in COVID-19. Produced via immunoSEQ multiplex PCR; TCRdb's table is partial and in-frame only. The data contain under 300,000 clones, roughly 80% of them singletons. Sequenced sample: peripheral blood. The source of these receptors is a woman between 18 and 29 years old with acute or convalescent COVID-19.

This clone appeared a single time. The chain couples TRBV30 to TRBJ2-7; tentative D call: TRBD2 (5 bases). The CDR3 is 14 amino acids. Trimming removed 3 bases from V and 3 bases from J, with 15 bases in between. CDR1 and CDR2 from the germline V gene are GTSNPN and SVGIG (reference sequence). CDR3 bases: TGTGCCTGGAGCTCCTTTGGCGGGCGCTACGAGCAGTACTTC. Amino acid sequence: CAWSSFGGRYEQYF.

The rearrangement joins TRBV30 to TRBJ1-6, with a weak D call TRBD1 (5 bases). Germline V CDR1 and CDR2: GTSNPN, SVGIG (reference sequence). Trimming stripped 1 base from V and 0 bases from J, with 13 bases between. This CDR3 region has 17 residues. This CDR3 reads CAWSGGTGSSYNSPLHF. CDR3 bases: TGTGCCTGGAGTGGCGGGACGGGGAGCTCCTATAATTCACCCCTCCACTTT.

The rearrangement links TRBV21-1 to TRBJ1-5. TRBV21-1 is given as a pseudogene. This CDR3 is built from 13 residues. CDR3 in DNA: TGTGCCAGCAACCCAGAAGATGCGGAGCCCCAGCATTTT. It yields the protein CASNPEDAEPQHF.

The chain employs TRBV10-3 and TRBJ2-7; a weak D match, TRBD1 (5 bases). V lost 10 bases, J lost 2 bases, and 15 bases lay in between. In germline, CDR1 is ENHRY, CDR2 SYGVKD. This CDR3 spans 13 amino acids. CDR3 in DNA: TGTGCCACCGGCGTAGGGGAAACCTACGAGCAGTACTTC. Translating it yields CATGVGETYEQYF.